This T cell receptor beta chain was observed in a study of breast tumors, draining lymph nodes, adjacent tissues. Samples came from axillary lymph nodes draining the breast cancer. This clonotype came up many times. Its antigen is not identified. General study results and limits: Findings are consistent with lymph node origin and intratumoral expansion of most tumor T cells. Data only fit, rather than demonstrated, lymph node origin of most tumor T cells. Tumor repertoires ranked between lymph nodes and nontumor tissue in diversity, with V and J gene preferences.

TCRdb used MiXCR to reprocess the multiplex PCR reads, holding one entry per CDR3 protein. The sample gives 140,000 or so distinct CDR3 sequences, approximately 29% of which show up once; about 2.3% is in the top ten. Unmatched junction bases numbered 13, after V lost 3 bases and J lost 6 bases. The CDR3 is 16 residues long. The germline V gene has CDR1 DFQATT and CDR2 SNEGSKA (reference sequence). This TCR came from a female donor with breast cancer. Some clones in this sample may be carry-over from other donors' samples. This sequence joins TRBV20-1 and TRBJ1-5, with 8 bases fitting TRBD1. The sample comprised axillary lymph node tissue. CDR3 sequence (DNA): TGCAGTGCTAGGCCCTCCGGGACAGGACTGTCTCAGCCCCAGCATTTT. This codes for CSARPSGTGLSQPQHF.